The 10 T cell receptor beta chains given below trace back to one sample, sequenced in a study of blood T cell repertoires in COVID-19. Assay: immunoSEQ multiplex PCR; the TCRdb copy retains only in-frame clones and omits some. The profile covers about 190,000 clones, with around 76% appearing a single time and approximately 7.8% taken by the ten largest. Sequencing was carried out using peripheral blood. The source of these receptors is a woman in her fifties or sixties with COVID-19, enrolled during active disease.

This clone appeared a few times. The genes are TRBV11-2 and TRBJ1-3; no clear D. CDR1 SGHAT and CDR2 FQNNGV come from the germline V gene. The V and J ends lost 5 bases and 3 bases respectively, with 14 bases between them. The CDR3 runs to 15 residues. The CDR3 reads CASSHLEGLGNTIYF. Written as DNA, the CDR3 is TGTGCCAGCAGCCACCTAGAGGGTCTTGGAAACACCATATATTTT.

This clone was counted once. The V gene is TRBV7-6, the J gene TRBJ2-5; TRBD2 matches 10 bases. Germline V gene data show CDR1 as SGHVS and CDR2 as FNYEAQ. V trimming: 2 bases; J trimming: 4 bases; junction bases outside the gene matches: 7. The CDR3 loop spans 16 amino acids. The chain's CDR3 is CASSLSGSGGIETQYF. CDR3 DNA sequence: TGTGCCAGCAGCTTATCGGGTAGCGGGGGGATAGAGACCCAGTACTTC.

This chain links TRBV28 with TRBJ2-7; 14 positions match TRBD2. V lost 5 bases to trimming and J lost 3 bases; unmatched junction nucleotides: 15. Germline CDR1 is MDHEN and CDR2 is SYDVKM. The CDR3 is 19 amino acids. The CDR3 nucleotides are TGTGCCAGCAGTAAGCCCCCGGGACTAGCGGGAGTTGGAGGCTACGAGCAGTACTTC. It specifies CASSKPPGLAGVGGYEQYF.

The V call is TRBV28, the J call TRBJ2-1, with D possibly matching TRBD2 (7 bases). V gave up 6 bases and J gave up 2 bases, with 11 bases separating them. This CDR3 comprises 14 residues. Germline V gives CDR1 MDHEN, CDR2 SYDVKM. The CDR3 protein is CASRGAGAYNEQFF. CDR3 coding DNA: TGTGCCAGCAGGGGGGCGGGGGCCTACAATGAGCAGTTCTTC. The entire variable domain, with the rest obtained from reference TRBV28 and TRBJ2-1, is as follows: DVKVTQSSRYLVKRTGEKVFLECVQDMDHENMFWYRQDPGLGLRLIYFSYDVKMKEKGDIPEGYSVSREKKERFSLILESASTNQTSMYLCASRGAGAYNEQFFGPGTRLTVL.

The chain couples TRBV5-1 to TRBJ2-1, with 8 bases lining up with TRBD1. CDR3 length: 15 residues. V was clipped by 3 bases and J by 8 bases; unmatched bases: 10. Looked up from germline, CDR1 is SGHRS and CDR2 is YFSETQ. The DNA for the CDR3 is TGCGCCAGCAGCTCCCAGGGGGCTAGGAGGGATGAGCAGTTCTTC. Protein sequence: CASSSQGARRDEQFF.

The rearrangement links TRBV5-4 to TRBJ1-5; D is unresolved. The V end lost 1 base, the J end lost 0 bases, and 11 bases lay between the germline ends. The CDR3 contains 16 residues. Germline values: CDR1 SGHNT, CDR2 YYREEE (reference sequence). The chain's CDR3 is CASSLPINISNQPQHF. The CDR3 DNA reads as TGTGCCAGCAGCTTGCCGATAAACATTAGCAATCAGCCCCAGCATTTT.

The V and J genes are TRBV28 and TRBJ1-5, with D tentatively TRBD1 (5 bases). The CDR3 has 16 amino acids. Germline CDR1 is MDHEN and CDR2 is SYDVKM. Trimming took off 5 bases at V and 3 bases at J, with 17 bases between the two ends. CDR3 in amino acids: CASSPTLTANNQPQHF. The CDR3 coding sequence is TGTGCCAGCAGTCCAACCCTGACAGCTAACAATCAGCCCCAGCATTTT.

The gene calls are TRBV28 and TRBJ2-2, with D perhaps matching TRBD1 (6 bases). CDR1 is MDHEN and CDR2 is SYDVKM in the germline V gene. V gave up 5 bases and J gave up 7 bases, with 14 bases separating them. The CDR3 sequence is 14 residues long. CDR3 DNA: TGTGCCAGCAGTGAGTACAGGGATGTCGGGGAGCTGTTTTTT. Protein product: CASSEYRDVGELFF.

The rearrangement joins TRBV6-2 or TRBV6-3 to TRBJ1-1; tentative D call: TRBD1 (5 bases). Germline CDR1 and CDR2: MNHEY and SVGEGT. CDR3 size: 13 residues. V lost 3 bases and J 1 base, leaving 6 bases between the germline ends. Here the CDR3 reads CASSYTGNTEAFF. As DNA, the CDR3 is TGTGCCAGCAGTTATACAGGGAACACTGAAGCTTTCTTT.

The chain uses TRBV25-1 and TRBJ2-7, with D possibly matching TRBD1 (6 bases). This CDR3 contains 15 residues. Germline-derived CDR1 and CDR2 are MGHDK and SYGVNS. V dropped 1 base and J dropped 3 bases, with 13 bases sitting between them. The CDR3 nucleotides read TGTGCCAGCAGTGAATTAAAGACAGGCCTCTACGAGCAGTACGTC. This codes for CASSELKTGLYEQYV.